A single sample gave rise to the 32 T cell receptor beta chains below, sequenced in a study of cytotoxic CD8 clonotypes in ibrutinib-treated CLL. Here immunoSEQ multiplex PCR was the method, and the copy in TCRdb shows in-frame clones only, minus some. The repertoire has some 200,000 clones, roughly three quarters of them found once; the top ten carry 9.5% to 12%. Sample: PBMCs, taken after 12 months of ibrutinib treatment. The receptor set was obtained from a human donor with chronic lymphocytic leukemia.

The chain is built from TRBV28 and TRBJ2-1; the D is unclear. This CDR3 has 14 amino acids. Germline V gene sequence: CDR1 MDHEN, CDR2 SYDVKM. V dropped 3 bases and J dropped 4 bases, with 10 bases sitting between them. The CDR3 DNA follows: TGTGCCAGCAGTTTCCCGGCTATTTACAATGAGCAGTTCTTC. Translation: CASSFPAIYNEQFF.

This clone was observed once. V gene TRBV15 combines with J gene TRBJ2-1, with D hard to call. The CDR3 extends over 13 amino acids. V was trimmed by 0 bases and J by 9 bases, leaving 9 bases between them. Germline lookup yields CDR1 LNHNV and CDR2 YYDKDF (reference sequence). The CDR3 sequence is CATSRDLGPEQFF. CDR3 coding DNA: TGTGCCACCAGCAGAGATCTGGGCCCTGAGCAGTTCTTC.

The gene calls are TRBV6-1 and TRBJ1-4, with TRBD1 matching over 9 bases. Per the germline V gene, CDR1 is MNHNS and CDR2 is SASEGT. Trimming cost V 4 bases and J 5 bases; bases outside gene matches: 5. The CDR3 sequence is 15 residues long. This chain's CDR3 is CASSGQTGGNEKLFF. The CDR3 DNA follows: TGTGCCAGCAGTGGCCAGACAGGGGGGAATGAAAAACTGTTTTTT.

This chain joins TRBV4-1 and TRBJ2-7; a possible D gene is TRBD1 (6 bases). Germline V gene lookup returns CDR1 MGHRA and CDR2 YSYEKL. The CDR3 has 16 residues. Trimming removed 0 bases from V and 4 bases from J, with 16 bases in between. CDR3 sequence: CASSQEIFLQGYEQYF. DNA of the CDR3: TGCGCCAGCAGCCAAGAGATTTTCTTACAGGGTTACGAGCAGTACTTC.

The chain is built from TRBV6-1 and TRBJ2-7; 10 nucleotides match TRBD1. The CDR3 is made up of 16 amino acids. Germline lookup yields CDR1 MNHNS and CDR2 SASEGT. The V and J ends lost 4 bases and 4 bases, in that order; junction bases with no gene match: 10. Here the CDR3 reads CASSAFGQGVGYEQYF. As DNA, the CDR3 is TGTGCCAGCAGTGCGTTTGGACAGGGGGTTGGATACGAGCAGTACTTC.

This rearrangement joins TRBV30 to TRBJ2-3; 10 bases map to TRBD2. Unmatched junction bases numbered 17, after V lost 8 bases and J lost 0 bases. Germline CDR1 GTSNPN, CDR2 SVGIG (reference sequence). The length of the CDR3 is 18 residues. In DNA, the CDR3 is TGTGCCCGCTCAAGTAGCGGGGGGACAGACTCTAGCACAGATACGCAGTATTTT. Encoded protein: CARSSSGGTDSSTDTQYF.

This clone was found once. CDR3 sequence reads: CASTYPTGGYEKLFF. The CDR3, as DNA: TGTGCCAGCACCTACCCGACAGGCGGGTATGAAAAACTGTTTTTT. This rearrangement joins TRBV28 to TRBJ1-4; D possibly corresponds to TRBD1 (6 bases). Germline CDR1 reads MDHEN; CDR2 reads SYDVKM. The CDR3 is made up of 15 amino acids. Trimming removed 7 bases at V and 6 bases at J, with 18 bases between.

The rearrangement uses TRBV7-9 and TRBJ2-1, with D possibly TRBD2 on 6 matching bases. The V end lost 1 base, the J end lost 10 bases, and 11 bases lay between the germline ends. CDR1 and CDR2 from the germline V gene are SEHNR and FQNEAQ (reference sequence). The CDR3 covers 13 residues. The CDR3 DNA reads TGTGCCAGCAGCTTAGGAGTGGGACTCGAGCAGTTCTTC. Translating it yields CASSLGVGLEQFF. Complete variable domain (other parts from reference TRBV7-9 and TRBJ2-1): DTGVSQNPRHKITKRGQNVTFRCDPISEHNRLYWYRQTLGQGPEFLTYFQNEAQLEKSRLLSDRFSAERPKGSFSTLEIQRTEQGDSAMYLCASSLGVGLEQFFGPGTRLTVL.

This clone was seen only a few times. This rearrangement joins TRBV9 to TRBJ2-2; D gene uncertain. The CDR3 is made up of 15 amino acids. With 1 base removed from V and 1 base from J, the gap between germline ends came to 8 bases. Looked up from germline, CDR1 is SGDLS and CDR2 is YYNGEE. The CDR3 DNA sequence: TGTGCCAGCAGCGTACAGGCCATGAACACCGGGGAGCTGTTTTTT. It encodes CASSVQAMNTGELFF.

The chain combines TRBV7-8 with TRBJ2-5; D gene ambiguous. The CDR3 spans 15 residues. The germline V gene has CDR1 SGHVS and CDR2 FQNEAQ. Trimming stripped 3 bases from V and 1 base from J, with 12 bases between. The CDR3 reads CASSFWFGSQETQYF. DNA of the CDR3: TGTGCCAGCAGCTTTTGGTTCGGCAGCCAAGAGACCCAGTACTTC.

The chain links TRBV18 to TRBJ1-1; no definite D call. The CDR3 is made up of 13 amino acids. V lost 2 bases and J lost 0, with 4 bases in between. From germline, CDR1 is KGHSH and CDR2 LQKENI. The CDR3 loop reads CASSPEMNTEAFF. The CDR3 DNA sequence: TGTGCCAGCTCACCAGAAATGAACACTGAAGCTTTCTTT.

The gene calls are TRBV27 and TRBJ2-5; 7 nucleotides line up with TRBD1. This CDR3 has 14 amino acids. CDR1 is MNHEY and CDR2 is SMNVEV in the germline V gene (reference sequence). The V and J ends lost 3 bases and 5 bases, in that order; junction bases with no gene match: 6. The CDR3 is CASSFIGTAETQYF. The CDR3 region has the DNA TGTGCCAGCAGTTTTATAGGGACAGCGGAGACCCAGTACTTC.

Here the CDR3 reads CASSFGGVSGANVLTF. Written as DNA, the CDR3 is TGCGCCAGCAGCTTTGGCGGGGTCTCTGGGGCCAACGTCCTGACTTTC. V gene TRBV5-1 combines with J gene TRBJ2-6; tentative D call: TRBD2 (6 bases). V dropped 2 bases and J dropped 0 bases, with 9 bases sitting between them. The CDR3 loop spans 16 amino acids. Germline V gene data show CDR1 as SGHRS and CDR2 as YFSETQ.

The rearrangement links TRBV19 to TRBJ1-1, with 7 bases fitting TRBD1. V lost 5 bases and J lost 1; bases outside the gene matches: 7. The CDR3 sequence is 15 residues long. Germline loops: CDR1 LNHDA, CDR2 SQIVND (reference sequence). The CDR3 loop reads CASSVGPGGNTEAFF. The CDR3 coding sequence is TGTGCCAGTAGTGTAGGCCCAGGGGGGAACACTGAAGCTTTCTTT.

The chain employs TRBV6-1 and TRBJ2-7; no definite D call. This CDR3 is 10 amino acids long. Germline V lookup: CDR1 MNHNS, CDR2 SASEGT. Deletions cut 6 bases from V and 4 bases from J, with 4 bases between. CDR3 amino acids: CASSRYEQYF. CDR3 bases: TGTGCCAGCAGCAGGTACGAGCAGTACTTC.

A few counts support this clone. The V call is TRBV4-1, the J call TRBJ1-1; D is possibly TRBD1 (5 bases). The CDR3 covers 15 residues. V was clipped by 0 bases and J by 3 bases, with 11 bases between them. From germline, CDR1 is MGHRA and CDR2 YSYEKL. The CDR3 sequence: CASSQEGQGYTEAFF. The CDR3 DNA sequence: TGCGCCAGCAGCCAAGAGGGGCAGGGATACACTGAAGCTTTCTTT.

The V gene is TRBV28, the J gene TRBJ1-3; 7 bases are a match to TRBD1. The junction had 10 bases not matched to a gene; V was cut back by 5 bases and J by 0 bases. CDR3 length: 17 amino acids. Germline V gives CDR1 MDHEN, CDR2 SYDVKM. The CDR3 spells CASSGPRGLSSGNTIYF. The CDR3 nucleotides are TGTGCCAGCAGTGGGCCGAGGGGGCTAAGCTCTGGAAACACCATATATTTT.

This chain links TRBV4-2 with TRBJ2-7; TRBD2 matches 9 bases. Per germline, CDR1 LGHNA and CDR2 YNFKEQ. V shed 0 bases and J 6 bases; nucleotides not matched to a gene: 9. The CDR3 is made up of 16 amino acids. The CDR3 DNA is TGTGCCAGCAGCCAAGATCTCGGTAGCGGGAGCGGCGAGCAGTACTTC. Protein sequence: CASSQDLGSGSGEQYF.

This chain joins TRBV4-1 and TRBJ1-2, with 7 nucleotides matching TRBD1. The germline V gene encodes CDR1 MGHRA and CDR2 YSYEKL. CDR3 length: 16 amino acids. With V trimmed by 1 base and J by 4 bases, 9 bases remained unmatched. CDR3 in amino acids: CASSQASTGTVYGYTF. The CDR3 region has the DNA TGCGCCAGCAGCCAAGCCTCCACCGGGACAGTCTATGGCTACACCTTC.

This CDR3 reads CASSLWGHQLSYEQYF. For the CDR3, the DNA is TGTGCCAGCAGTTTATGGGGGCACCAGCTCTCCTACGAGCAGTACTTC. V gene TRBV27 combines with J gene TRBJ2-7; tentative D call: TRBD1 (6 bases). Trimming stripped 1 base from V and 0 bases from J, with 13 bases between. The CDR3 runs to 16 residues. Looked up from germline, CDR1 is MNHEY and CDR2 is SMNVEV (reference sequence).

The chain uses TRBV10-3 and TRBJ1-1; no firm D call. Germline V lookup: CDR1 ENHRY, CDR2 SYGVKD. The CDR3 totals 14 residues. Trimming stripped 0 bases from V and 1 base from J, with 6 bases between. This CDR3 is CAISESNPNTEAFF. For the CDR3, the DNA is TGTGCCATCAGTGAGTCTAATCCGAACACTGAAGCTTTCTTT.

The rearrangement links TRBV19 to TRBJ1-5; D is ambiguous. V was cut by 9 bases and J by 7 bases, with 16 bases left in between. The CDR3 runs to 13 residues. Germline CDR1 and CDR2: LNHDA and SQIVND (reference sequence). The CDR3 is CASDAGVWQPQHF. CDR3 nucleotides: TGTGCCAGCGACGCCGGGGTTTGGCAGCCCCAGCATTTT.

The chain has TRBV16 and TRBJ1-5, with 7 bases lining up with TRBD1. The CDR3 length is 15 residues. After removal of 0 bases from V and 2 bases from J, the junction contained 1 base not matched to a gene. Germline V gene data show CDR1 as KGHSY and CDR2 as FQNENV. CDR3 residues: CASSQSGTGNQPQHF. The CDR3 DNA follows: TGTGCCAGCAGCCAATCCGGGACAGGCAATCAGCCCCAGCATTTT.

This clone was seen once. The chain employs TRBV7-5 and TRBJ2-3; the listed D gene, TRBD2, was not tested against the DNA. TRBV7-5 constitutes a pseudogene. The CDR3 extends over 16 amino acids. The CDR3 nucleotides are TGTGTCAGAAGCTTATCGCTAGCGGGAGGCACAGATACGCAGTATTTT. This codes for CVRSLSLAGGTDTQYF.

The sample holds many counts of this clone. Written as DNA, the CDR3 is TGTGCCAGCAGTGAAAGCGCCCAGGGGGATGGCTACACCTTC. Translating gives CASSESAQGDGYTF. The genes are TRBV2 and TRBJ1-2; 7 bases line up with TRBD1. Germline-derived CDR1 and CDR2 are SNHLY and FYNNEI. The trim removed 2 bases at V and 6 bases at J, leaving 6 bases unmatched. CDR3 length equals 14 residues.

The J gene is TRBJ2-7, the V gene TRBV4-2; the D gene could be TRBD1 or TRBD2 (5 bases each). V was shortened by 4 bases and J by 0 bases, with 22 bases between the two germline ends. The CDR3 totals 18 residues. Germline CDR1 is LGHNA and CDR2 is YNFKEQ. The CDR3 spells CASSPQLGTDLLSYEQYF. The DNA of the CDR3 is TGTGCCAGCAGCCCACAGTTGGGGACCGACCTTCTCTCCTACGAGCAGTACTTC.

The chain uses TRBV6-1 and TRBJ2-5; 7 nucleotides align to TRBD2. J lost 4 bases, V lost 4 bases, and 6 bases had no gene match. The germline V gene has CDR1 MNHNS and CDR2 SASEGT. The CDR3 runs to 14 residues. Here the CDR3 DNA reads TGTGCCAGCAGTGTATCGGGGGGAGGAGAGACCCAGTACTTC. Amino acids: CASSVSGGGETQYF.

The CDR3 reads CASSLGQGVGEQYF. For the CDR3, the DNA is TGTGCCAGCAGCCTGGGACAGGGAGTGGGTGAGCAGTACTTC. The J gene is TRBJ2-7, the V gene TRBV27; TRBD1 aligns across 9 bases. Germline CDR1 MNHEY, CDR2 SMNVEV (reference sequence). The J segment lost 7 bases and the V segment lost 6 bases, leaving 10 bases of the junction unmatched. This CDR3 comprises 14 residues.

The J gene is TRBJ2-1, the V gene TRBV2, with D unresolved. CDR3 length: 14 residues. V shed 5 bases and J shed 3 bases, with 11 bases lying between them. CDR1 is SNHLY and CDR2 is FYNNEI in the germline V gene. CDR3 region: CASSMDPDYNEQFF. The CDR3 DNA reads as TGTGCCAGCAGTATGGACCCAGACTACAATGAGCAGTTCTTC. Using reference TRBV2 and TRBJ2-1 for the parts outside the CDR3, the full variable domain is EPEVTQTPSHQVTQMGQEVILRCVPISNHLYFYWYRQILGQKVEFLVSFYNNEISEKSEIFDDQFSVERPDGSNFTLKIRSTKLEDSAMYFCASSMDPDYNEQFFGPGTRLTVL.

The chain is built from TRBV7-9 and TRBJ1-1, with D uncertain. Germline CDR1 SEHNR, CDR2 FQNEAQ (reference sequence). CDR3 length equals 15 residues. V gave up 1 base and J gave up 1 base, with 10 bases separating them. The CDR3 bases are TGTGCCAGCAGCTTAGGAAAGGTCGGGAACACTGAAGCTTTCTTT. This encodes CASSLGKVGNTEAFF.

The CDR3 region is CASSWDGTSGHEQFF. The CDR3 DNA sequence: TGCGCCAGCAGCTGGGATGGGACGTCAGGACATGAGCAGTTCTTC. The V gene is TRBV5-1, the J gene TRBJ2-1; D is possibly TRBD1 or TRBD2 (5 bases each). V was clipped by 3 bases and J by 8 bases, with 18 bases between them. The CDR3 contains 15 residues. Germline CDR1 is SGHRS and CDR2 is YFSETQ. Using reference TRBV5-1 and TRBJ2-1 for the parts outside the CDR3, the full variable domain is KAGVTQTPRYLIKTRGQQVTLSCSPISGHRSVSWYQQTPGQGLQFLFEYFSETQRNKGNFPGRFSGRQFSNSRSEMNVSTLELGDSALYLCASSWDGTSGHEQFFGPGTRLTVL.

This clone was seen only once. The rearrangement joins TRBV6-1 to TRBJ1-1; D is uncertain. V was cut by 4 bases and J by 3 bases, with 9 bases left in between. The CDR3 has 13 residues. Germline V gene lookup returns CDR1 MNHNS and CDR2 SASEGT. The CDR3 coding sequence is TGTGCCAGCAGTGGTAAGGGATACACTGAAGCTTTCTTT. It encodes CASSGKGYTEAFF.